This T cell receptor (beta chain) is from a study of blood T cell repertoires in COVID-19. Across the whole study: Researchers got acute and convalescent COVID-19 samples from the United States, Italy and Spain. PBMCs, B-cell-depleted T cells, or T cells provided the cDNA or gDNA that made up the material.

The length of the CDR3 is 17 residues. The junction had 14 bases not matched to a gene; V was cut back by 2 bases and J by 10 bases. Germline-derived CDR1 and CDR2 are MGHRA and YSYEKL. Per the original methods: Reference gene primer amplification gave estimated nucleated cell counts. Assay: immunoSEQ multiplex PCR; the TCRdb copy retains only in-frame clones and omits some. V, J and clone size were drawn from that table, and D and trimming were deduced from the DNA. This sample has over 60,000 clones, with roughly nine tenths found just once. Material for sequencing was peripheral blood. The clonotype comes from a man aged 80 or over with acute or convalescent COVID-19. The V call is TRBV4-1, the J call TRBJ2-1; TRBD2 aligns across 10 bases. The CDR3 nucleotides are TGCGCCAGCAGCCAACCAAGGGTGACTAGCGGGCTAAAAGAGCAGTTCTTC. Protein: CASSQPRVTSGLKEQFF.